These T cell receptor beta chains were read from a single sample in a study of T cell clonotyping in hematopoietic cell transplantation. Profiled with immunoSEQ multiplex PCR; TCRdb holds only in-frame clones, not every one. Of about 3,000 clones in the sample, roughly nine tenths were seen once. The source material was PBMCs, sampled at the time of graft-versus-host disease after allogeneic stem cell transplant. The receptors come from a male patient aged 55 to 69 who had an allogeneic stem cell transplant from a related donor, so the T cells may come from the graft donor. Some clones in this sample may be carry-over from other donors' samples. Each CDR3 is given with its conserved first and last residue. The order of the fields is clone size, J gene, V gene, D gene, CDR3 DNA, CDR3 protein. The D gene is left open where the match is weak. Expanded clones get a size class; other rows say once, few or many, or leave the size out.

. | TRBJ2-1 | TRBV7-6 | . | TGTGCCAGCAGCTTAGGGGAAGGGCCCCGCAATGAGCAGTTCTTC | CASSLGEGPRNEQFF
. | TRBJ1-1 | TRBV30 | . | TGTGCCTGGAGTGTATTCAGCAACACTGAAGCTTTCTTT | CAWSVFSNTEAFF
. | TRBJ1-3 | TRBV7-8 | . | TGTGCCAGCAGCAACTACAGGACCCGGACCGGAAACACCATATATTTT | CASSNYRTRTGNTIYF
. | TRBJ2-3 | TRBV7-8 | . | TGTGCCAGCAGCTTCGACGGGGATAGCACAGATACGCAGTATTTT | CASSFDGDSTDTQYF
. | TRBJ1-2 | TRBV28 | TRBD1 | TGTGCCAGCAGTTTGGACAGGACTGGCTACACCTTC | CASSLDRTGYTF
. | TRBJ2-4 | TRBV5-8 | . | TGTGCCAGCAGCGGGGGGCTAGCCAAAAACATTCAGTACTTC | CASSGGLAKNIQYF
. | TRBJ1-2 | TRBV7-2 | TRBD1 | TGTGCCAGCAGCTTAGGGGGGACAGAAACGGGCTATGGCTACACCTTC | CASSLGGTETGYGYTF
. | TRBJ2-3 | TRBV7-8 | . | TGTGCCAGCAGCCGAGGAGGGGACTTCACAGATACGCAGTATTTT | CASSRGGDFTDTQYF
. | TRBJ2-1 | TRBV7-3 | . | TGTGCCAGCAGCAAACAGTCCTCCTCCTACAATGAGCAGTTCTTC | CASSKQSSSYNEQFF
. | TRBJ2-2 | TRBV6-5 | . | TGTGCCAGCAGACCCCCCAGGGACACCGGGGAGCTGTTTTTT | CASRPPRDTGELFF
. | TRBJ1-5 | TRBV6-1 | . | TGTGCCAGCAGTGGCCCCGGGCAGCATTTT | CASSGPGQHF
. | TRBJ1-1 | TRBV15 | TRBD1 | TGTGCCACCAGCAGAGGAGGGGGCAAAATGACGGGCATGAACACTGAAGCTTTCTTT | CATSRGGGKMTGMNTEAFF
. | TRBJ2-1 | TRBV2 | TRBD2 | TGTGCCAGCAGTGAAGCTTCTAGCGGGGGCCATGAGCAGTTCTTC | CASSEASSGGHEQFF
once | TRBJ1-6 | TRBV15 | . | TGTGCCACCAGCAAACACAGGGACATTAATTCACCCCTCCACTTT | CATSKHRDINSPLHF
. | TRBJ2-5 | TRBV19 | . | TGTGCCAGTAGTACGCAGGGTGGGGAGACCCAGTACTTC | CASSTQGGETQYF
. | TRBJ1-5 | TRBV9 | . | TGTGCCAGCAGCGTCGGTCCTAATCAGCCCCAGCATTTT | CASSVGPNQPQHF
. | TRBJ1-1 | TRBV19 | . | TGTGCCAGTAGTACGTGGGGGGGAGACACTGAAGCTTTCTTT | CASSTWGGDTEAFF
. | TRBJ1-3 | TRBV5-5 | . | TGTGCCAGCAGCTTCACGGACAGCGAATCTGGAAACACCATATATTTT | CASSFTDSESGNTIYF
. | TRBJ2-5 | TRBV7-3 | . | TGTGCCAGCAGCGCCGAGGGCGGCGAGACCCAGTACTTC | CASSAEGGETQYF
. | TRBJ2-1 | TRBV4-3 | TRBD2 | TGCGCCAGCAGCCCCCTAGCGGGGGGCCGCAATGAGCAGTTCTTC | CASSPLAGGRNEQFF
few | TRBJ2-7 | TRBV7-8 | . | TGTGCCAGCAGCCGTTCCGGAGTGGGGGACAACGAGCAGTACTTC | CASSRSGVGDNEQYF
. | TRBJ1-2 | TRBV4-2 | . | TGTGCCAGCAGCCTATCGACAGACCGTAACTATGGCTACACCTTC | CASSLSTDRNYGYTF
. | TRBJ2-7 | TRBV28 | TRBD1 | TGTGCCACCCGATTCGGGACAGGGACCTACGAGCAGTACTTC | CATRFGTGTYEQYF
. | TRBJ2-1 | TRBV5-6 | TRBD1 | TGTGCCAGCAGCTTGGTACAGGGGAGAAATGAGCAGTTCTTC | CASSLVQGRNEQFF
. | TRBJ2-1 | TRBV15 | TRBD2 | TGTGCCACCAGCGGAGACCGACTAGCGGGAGGTCAGGGCCCCTACAATGAGCAGTTCTTC | CATSGDRLAGGQGPYNEQFF
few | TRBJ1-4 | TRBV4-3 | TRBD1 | TGCGCCAGCAGCCAACAGGGACAGGTTAATGAAAAACTGTTTTTT | CASSQQGQVNEKLFF
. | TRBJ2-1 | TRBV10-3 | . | TGTGCCATCACGGCTAGAGGTTACGGCAATGAGCAGTTCTTC | CAITARGYGNEQFF
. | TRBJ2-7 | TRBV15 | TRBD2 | TGTGCCACCAGGCCGGGACTAGGGGACGAGCAGTACTTC | CATRPGLGDEQYF
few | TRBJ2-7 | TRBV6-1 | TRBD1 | TGTGCCAGCAGTGATAGACAGGGAAGACAGTACTTC | CASSDRQGRQYF
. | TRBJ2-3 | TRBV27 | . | TGTGCCAGCAACCCCAATCTGTGGGACACGCCAGATACGCAGTATTTT | CASNPNLWDTPDTQYF
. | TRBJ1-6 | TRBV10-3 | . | TGTGCCATCCGGAGGGAGGGAGATAATTCACCCCTCCACTTT | CAIRREGDNSPLHF
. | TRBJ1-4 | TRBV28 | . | TGTGCCAGCAGTGTCCAGGGGTGGGATGAAAAACTGTTTTTT | CASSVQGWDEKLFF
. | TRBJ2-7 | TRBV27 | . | TGTGCCAGCAGTTTAGTCGCCCCCGGGTACGAGCAGTACTTC | CASSLVAPGYEQYF
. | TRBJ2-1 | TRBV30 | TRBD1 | TGTGCCTGGAGCCGAGGGACAGGAGATTACAATGAGCAGTTCTTC | CAWSRGTGDYNEQFF
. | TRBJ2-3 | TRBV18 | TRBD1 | TGTGCCAGCTCACCGGGACAGGGATTAACAGATACGCAGTATTTT | CASSPGQGLTDTQYF
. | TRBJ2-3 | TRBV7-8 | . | TGTGCCAGCCAAGGAGGACGACGCACAGATACGCAGTATTTT | CASQGGRRTDTQYF
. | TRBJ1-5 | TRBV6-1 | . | TGTGCCAGCAGCCGGGGGGGGGACCGTAATCAGCCCCAGCATTTT | CASSRGGDRNQPQHF
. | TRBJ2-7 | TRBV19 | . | TGTGCCAGTAGTGCCGGGGCCTCAACCTACGAGCAGTACTTC | CASSAGASTYEQYF
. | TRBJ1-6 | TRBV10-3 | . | TGTGCCATCAGTGAAGGAGGGCTTAATTCACCCCTCCACTTT | CAISEGGLNSPLHF
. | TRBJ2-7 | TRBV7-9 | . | TGTGCCAGCAGCTTATTCGGACGCGAGCAGTACTTC | CASSLFGREQYF
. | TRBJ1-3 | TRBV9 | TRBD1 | TGTGCCAGCAGCGAGGGACAGGGGTTCGCTGGAAACACCATATATTTT | CASSEGQGFAGNTIYF
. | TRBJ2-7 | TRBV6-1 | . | TGTGCCGTTCTGGGACGGGATTCCTACGAGCAGTACTTC | CAVLGRDSYEQYF
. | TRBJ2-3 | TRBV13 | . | TGTGCCAGCAGCTTAGCAAAAAGCTGGGGCCTGCTGGATACGCAGTATTTT | CASSLAKSWGLLDTQYF
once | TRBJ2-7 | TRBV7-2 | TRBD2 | TGTGCCAGCAGCCCCCCAGCGGGGGGAGCCCCTGAGCAGTACTTC | CASSPPAGGAPEQYF
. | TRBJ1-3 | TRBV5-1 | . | TGCGCCAGCAGCTTTTCGGGCTCTGGAAACACCATATATTTT | CASSFSGSGNTIYF
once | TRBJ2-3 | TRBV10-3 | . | TGTGCCATCAGTGCAACAGATACGCAGTATTTT | CAISATDTQYF
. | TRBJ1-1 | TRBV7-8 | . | TGTGCCAGCAGCTTAACTGAGAACACTGAAGCTTTCTTT | CASSLTENTEAFF
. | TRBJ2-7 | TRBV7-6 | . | TGTGCCAGCAGCTTATACGTACACTCGGGCGAGCAGTACTTC | CASSLYVHSGEQYF
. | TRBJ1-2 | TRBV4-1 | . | TGCGCCAGCAGCCAAGGGCCGGGGGGCAGAGACGTCTATGGCTACACCTTC | CASSQGPGGRDVYGYTF
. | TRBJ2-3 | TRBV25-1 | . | TGTGCCAGCAGTGATACCGCTCTCGCAGATACGCAGTATTTT | CASSDTALADTQYF
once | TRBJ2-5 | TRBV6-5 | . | TGTGCCAGCAGGGGGACAATCCAAGAGACCCAGTACTTC | CASRGTIQETQYF